Following are 22 T cell receptor beta chains from one sample sequenced in a study of cytomegalovirus exposure and HLA in healthy donors. 60 Vbeta and 13 Jbeta primers were used in PCR. Libraries were prepared by immunoSEQ multiplex PCR; TCRdb keeps only in-frame clonotypes and omits some of them. The data show 100,000 or so clones, around 74% seen once. Sequenced input: PBMCs. The origin of the receptors is a man younger than 45 in good health and CMV-seropositive.

The chain joins TRBV5-5 to TRBJ1-4; tentatively, D is TRBD1 (5 bases). Between the trimmed V and J ends, which lost 0 bases and 8 bases, there was a span of 11 bases. CDR3 length: 14 residues. CDR1 SGHKS and CDR2 YYEKEE come from the germline V gene (reference sequence). The CDR3, as DNA: TGTGCCAGCAGCTTGGACAGGTCACGGGAAAAACTGTTTTTT. Translation: CASSLDRSREKLFF.

This chain joins TRBV2 and TRBJ1-2, with a possible D match to TRBD1 (6 bases). Trimming removed 4 bases at V and 7 bases at J, with 16 bases between. Germline V CDR1 and CDR2: SNHLY, FYNNEI. This CDR3 has 14 amino acids. The CDR3 loop reads CASSANRAVLGYTF. As DNA, the CDR3 is TGTGCCAGCAGTGCTAACAGGGCGGTACTTGGCTACACCTTC.

The chain combines TRBV19 with TRBJ1-4; no firm D call. CDR3 size: 15 residues. V was clipped by 8 bases and J by 8 bases, with 21 bases between them. The V gene's germline CDR1 is LNHDA and CDR2 SQIVND (reference sequence). The CDR3: CASHGVPIWEEKLFF. CDR3 nucleotide sequence: TGTGCCAGTCACGGGGTCCCCATTTGGGAAGAAAAACTGTTTTTT.

The chain employs TRBV19 and TRBJ2-5; tentative D call: TRBD1 (6 bases). Germline assignment: CDR1 LNHDA and CDR2 SQIVND (reference sequence). The CDR3 is 15 amino acids. Trimming removed 5 bases from V and 5 bases from J, with 18 bases in between. The chain's CDR3 is CASSPLEGVPETQYF. CDR3 DNA sequence: TGTGCCAGTAGTCCCCTCGAGGGGGTTCCCGAGACCCAGTACTTC.

The chain combines TRBV6-5 with TRBJ1-5, with D perhaps matching TRBD1 (6 bases). This CDR3 comprises 15 residues. Germline V lookup: CDR1 MNHEY, CDR2 SVGAGI. Trimming took 1 base from V and 4 from J, leaving 11 bases between them. CDR3 coding DNA: TGTGCCAGCAGTTACTTGGACAGCCATAATCAGCCCCAGCATTTT. This gives the protein CASSYLDSHNQPQHF.

This chain uses TRBV5-1 with TRBJ2-7, with D perhaps matching TRBD1 (6 bases). This CDR3 is built from 15 residues. Per germline, CDR1 SGHRS and CDR2 YFSETQ. V lost 4 bases, J lost 3 bases, and 17 bases lay in between. CDR3 in amino acids: CASSSRGRGIYEQYF. CDR3 nucleotides: TGCGCCAGCAGCAGCAGGGGACGGGGTATCTACGAGCAGTACTTC. The full variable domain, rest sourced from reference TRBV5-1 and TRBJ2-7, is KAGVTQTPRYLIKTRGQQVTLSCSPISGHRSVSWYQQTPGQGLQFLFEYFSETQRNKGNFPGRFSGRQFSNSRSEMNVSTLELGDSALYLCASSSRGRGIYEQYFGPGTRLTVT.

The genes are TRBV15 and TRBJ1-1, with D perhaps matching TRBD1 (5 bases). The germline CDR1 and CDR2 sequences are LNHNV and YYDKDF (reference sequence). V was shortened by 0 bases and J by 4 bases, with 15 bases between the two germline ends. The CDR3 is 16 amino acids. The CDR3 here is CATSREGGVKGTEAFF. CDR3 coding DNA: TGTGCCACCAGCAGAGAGGGGGGGGTCAAGGGCACTGAAGCTTTCTTT.

The chain has TRBV6-5 and TRBJ2-7; a weak D match, TRBD2 (5 bases). V dropped 5 bases and J dropped 0 bases, with 8 bases sitting between them. This CDR3 has 13 amino acids. Germline loops: CDR1 MNHEY, CDR2 SVGAGI. In DNA, the CDR3 is TGTGCCAGCAGTCCGGGGAGCTCCTACGAGCAGTACTTC. The encoded protein is CASSPGSSYEQYF.

The rearrangement uses TRBV15 and TRBJ2-2; D may be TRBD1 (6 bases). Trimming stripped 0 bases from V and 4 bases from J, with 12 bases between. Germline loops: CDR1 LNHNV, CDR2 YYDKDF (reference sequence). The CDR3 covers 16 residues. In DNA form, the CDR3 reads TGTGCCACCAGCAGAGATCAGGGGATGGTCACCGGGGAGCTGTTTTTT. It codes for CATSRDQGMVTGELFF.

This clone was seen a single time. The V and J genes are TRBV4-2 and TRBJ2-2, with TRBD2 matching over 9 bases. This CDR3 comprises 15 residues. V lost 1 base and J lost 5; bases outside the gene matches: 2. Germline CDR1 and CDR2: LGHNA and YNFKEQ. The CDR3 DNA reads TGTGCCAGCAGCCAAGGGACTAGCGAAACCGGGGAGCTGTTTTTT. Protein sequence: CASSQGTSETGELFF.

The rearrangement joins TRBV7-6 to TRBJ1-6; D gene uncertain. The V and J ends lost 1 base and 9 bases respectively, with 16 bases between them. The germline V gene has CDR1 SGHVS and CDR2 FNYEAQ. The CDR3 is 16 amino acids. The CDR3 coding sequence is TGTGCCAGCAGCTTAGGTCGGGGTGGGCAGAGTTCACCCCTCCACTTT. It codes for CASSLGRGGQSSPLHF.

This clone was seen more than once but under ten times. This CDR3 is also generated by other DNA sequences in the sample. This chain links TRBV5-1 with TRBJ2-7; unclear D gene. V dropped 0 bases and J dropped 1 base, with 11 bases sitting between them. CDR3 size: 15 residues. Germline lookup yields CDR1 SGHRS and CDR2 YFSETQ. The chain's CDR3 is CASSLGTSGSYEQYF. Here the CDR3 DNA reads TGCGCCAGCAGCTTGGGCACTTCAGGTTCCTACGAGCAGTACTTC.

The chain uses TRBV28 and TRBJ1-6; possible D gene TRBD1, 5 bases. The CDR3 has 14 residues. Trimming cost V 5 bases and J 4 bases, with 9 bases left between them. Germline CDR1 MDHEN, CDR2 SYDVKM. This CDR3 reads CASSRGGYNSPLHF. The CDR3 bases are TGTGCCAGCAGTCGGGGGGGGTATAATTCACCCCTCCACTTT.

The rearrangement links TRBV30 to TRBJ2-1, with TRBD2 matching 11 bases. With 1 base clipped from V and 4 bases from J, the junction kept 3 bases outside the gene matches. In germline, CDR1 is GTSNPN, CDR2 SVGIG (reference sequence). CDR3 size: 15 residues. The CDR3 bases are TGTGCCTGGAGTGAGGTAGCGGGGGGGTACAATGAGCAGTTCTTC. Protein: CAWSEVAGGYNEQFF.

This clone was seen more than once but under ten times. The chain employs TRBV6-6 and TRBJ2-1; no clear D gene. The germline gives CDR1 MNHNY, CDR2 SVGAGI (reference sequence). Trimming left V 2 bases short and J 8 bases short, with 7 bases between. The CDR3 is 12 amino acids. CDR3 sequence (DNA): TGTGCCAGCAGTTACCCGTATGATGAGCAGTTCTTC. It is translated as CASSYPYDEQFF.

The J gene is TRBJ2-5, the V gene TRBV10-3; D is unclear. The V gene's germline CDR1 is ENHRY and CDR2 SYGVKD. CDR3 length equals 17 residues. V was pared by 2 bases and J by 0 bases, with 16 bases between. CDR3 DNA sequence: TGTGCCATCAGTGAGAAACAACTACCCCTCGACCAAGAGACCCAGTACTTC. Protein: CAISEKQLPLDQETQYF.

The chain recombines TRBV7-6 with TRBJ2-7; 15 bases map to TRBD2. The germline V gene has CDR1 SGHVS and CDR2 FNYEAQ. CDR3 length: 17 amino acids. V dropped 5 bases and J dropped 0; count of bases not matched to a gene: 5. CDR3 loop: CASSPGTSGGFSYEQYF. In nucleotides, the CDR3 is TGTGCCAGCAGCCCCGGGACTAGCGGGGGGTTCTCCTACGAGCAGTACTTC.

The chain joins TRBV19 to TRBJ1-6, with 7 bases that match TRBD1. This CDR3 contains 15 residues. Germline V gene sequence: CDR1 LNHDA, CDR2 SQIVND (reference sequence). The ends lost 1 base at V and 6 bases at J; junction bases unmatched: 3. CDR3 DNA: TGTGCCAGTAGTATAGGAGGGACAGCTAATTCACCCCTCCACTTT. Protein: CASSIGGTANSPLHF.

V usage is TRBV6-1 and J usage is TRBJ1-3, with D tentatively TRBD1 (5 bases). The germline CDR1 and CDR2 sequences are MNHNS and SASEGT. The CDR3 runs to 14 residues. V was pared by 5 bases and J by 3 bases, with 11 bases between. The DNA of the CDR3 is TGTGCCAGCAGTCCCGGCAGGGTTGGAAACACCATATATTTT. Translating gives CASSPGRVGNTIYF.

CDR3 sequence reads: CASSLFGTGPETQYF. CDR3 sequence (DNA): TGTGCCAGCAGTTTATTCGGGACAGGGCCAGAGACCCAGTACTTC. The genes are TRBV27 and TRBJ2-5, with 9 bases lining up with TRBD1. The germline V gene encodes CDR1 MNHEY and CDR2 SMNVEV (reference sequence). V was clipped by 1 base and J by 4 bases; unmatched bases: 4. The CDR3 is made up of 15 amino acids.

The V and J genes are TRBV11-1 and TRBJ1-3; weak D call: TRBD1 (5 bases). The CDR3 totals 15 residues. The V end was cut by 3 bases, the J end by 1 base, with 10 bases between. Germline CDR1 SGHAT, CDR2 FQDESV (reference sequence). In nucleotides, the CDR3 is TGTGCCAGCAGCTTTACTGACAGATCTGGAAACACCATATATTTT. Amino acids: CASSFTDRSGNTIYF.

Regarding this clone: Other DNA sequences from this sample encode an identical CDR3 as well. The chain carries TRBV25-1 and TRBJ2-7; tentatively, D is TRBD1 (6 bases). The CDR3 consists of 16 residues. V dropped 4 bases and J dropped 8 bases, with 24 bases sitting between them. From germline, CDR1 is MGHDK and CDR2 SYGVNS. The CDR3 reads CASSAIHIGQSIQQYF. Written as DNA, the CDR3 is TGTGCCAGCAGTGCCATCCACATCGGACAGTCTATTCAGCAGTACTTC.